This T cell receptor beta chain originates from a study of blood T cell repertoires in COVID-19. The overall study: T cells, B-cell-depleted T cells, or PBMCs provided the cDNA or gDNA that served as material.

For this clone: One junction end does not reproduce the germline sequence, and a read error may be involved.

In the source study's methods: Estimation of nucleated cell counts was performed using reference gene primer amplification. Sequenced by immunoSEQ multiplex PCR; TCRdb stores in-frame clones only, minus some. V, J and clone size reflect that table, while D and trimming were determined from the DNA. The profile shows some 83,000 clones, about four fifths of them singletons. From germline, CDR1 is KGHSH and CDR2 LQKENI. This CDR3 spans 13 amino acids. Material: peripheral blood. The J gene is TRBJ2-4, the V gene TRBV18; 8 bases fit TRBD1. The receptor's source is a man aged 80 or over with acute or convalescent COVID-19. The CDR3 here is CASSPQGVSIQYF. CDR3 nucleotide sequence: TGTGCCAGCTCCCCACAGGGGGTAAGCATTCAGTACTTC.